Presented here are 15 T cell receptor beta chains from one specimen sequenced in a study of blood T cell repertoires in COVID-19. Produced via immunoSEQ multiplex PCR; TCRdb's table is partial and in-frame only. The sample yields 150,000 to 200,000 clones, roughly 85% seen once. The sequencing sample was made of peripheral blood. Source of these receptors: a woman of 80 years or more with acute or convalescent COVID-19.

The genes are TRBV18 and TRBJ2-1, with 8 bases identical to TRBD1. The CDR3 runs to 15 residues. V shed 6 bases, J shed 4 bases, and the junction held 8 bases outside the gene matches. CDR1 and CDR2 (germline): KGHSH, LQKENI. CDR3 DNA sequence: TGTGCCAGCTCCCCCGGGACAGGCCCTTACAATGAGCAGTTCTTC. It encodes CASSPGTGPYNEQFF.

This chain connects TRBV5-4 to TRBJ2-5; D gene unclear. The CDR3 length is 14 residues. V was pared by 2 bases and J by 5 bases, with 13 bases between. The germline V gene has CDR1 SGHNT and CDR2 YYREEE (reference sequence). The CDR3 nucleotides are TGTGCCAGCAGCTTAAATCCAGAGGCGGAGACCCAGTACTTC. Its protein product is CASSLNPEAETQYF.

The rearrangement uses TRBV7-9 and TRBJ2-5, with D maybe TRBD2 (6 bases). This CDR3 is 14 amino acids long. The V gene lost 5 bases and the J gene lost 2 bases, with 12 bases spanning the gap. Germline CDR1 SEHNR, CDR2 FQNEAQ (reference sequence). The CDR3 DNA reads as TGTGCCAGCAGCCTCCGGGACTTACAAGAGACCCAGTACTTC. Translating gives CASSLRDLQETQYF.

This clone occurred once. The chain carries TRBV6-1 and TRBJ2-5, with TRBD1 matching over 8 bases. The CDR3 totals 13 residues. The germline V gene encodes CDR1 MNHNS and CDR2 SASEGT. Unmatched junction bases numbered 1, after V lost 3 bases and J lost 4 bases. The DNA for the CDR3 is TGTGCCAGCAGTGAGGGGACAGGAGAGACCCAGTACTTC. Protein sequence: CASSEGTGETQYF.

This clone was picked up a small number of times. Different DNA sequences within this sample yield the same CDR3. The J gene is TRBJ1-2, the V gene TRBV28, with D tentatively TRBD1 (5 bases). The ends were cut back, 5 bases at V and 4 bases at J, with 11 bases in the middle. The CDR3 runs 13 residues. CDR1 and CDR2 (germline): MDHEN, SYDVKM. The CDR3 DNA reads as TGTGCCAGCAGTCGTACAGGCATCTATGGCTACACCTTC. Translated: CASSRTGIYGYTF.

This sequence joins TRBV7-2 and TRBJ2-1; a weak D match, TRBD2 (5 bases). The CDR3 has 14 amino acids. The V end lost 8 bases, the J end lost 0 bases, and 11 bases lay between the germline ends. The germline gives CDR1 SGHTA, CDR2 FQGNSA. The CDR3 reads CASAGLSSYNEQFF. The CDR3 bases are TGTGCCAGCGCCGGACTTAGCTCCTACAATGAGCAGTTCTTC.

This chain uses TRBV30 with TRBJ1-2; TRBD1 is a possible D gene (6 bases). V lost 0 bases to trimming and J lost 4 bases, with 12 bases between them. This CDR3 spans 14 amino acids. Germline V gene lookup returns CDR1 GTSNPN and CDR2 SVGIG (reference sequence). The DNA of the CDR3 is TGTGCCTGGAGTGTAGGGGGAAGAGGCTATGGCTACACCTTC. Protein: CAWSVGGRGYGYTF.

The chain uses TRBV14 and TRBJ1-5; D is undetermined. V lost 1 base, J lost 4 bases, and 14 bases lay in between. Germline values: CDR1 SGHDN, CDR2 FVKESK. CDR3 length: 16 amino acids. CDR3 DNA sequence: TGTGCCAGCAGCCAAGTTTATATTGCGGTGAATCAGCCCCAGCATTTT. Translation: CASSQVYIAVNQPQHF.

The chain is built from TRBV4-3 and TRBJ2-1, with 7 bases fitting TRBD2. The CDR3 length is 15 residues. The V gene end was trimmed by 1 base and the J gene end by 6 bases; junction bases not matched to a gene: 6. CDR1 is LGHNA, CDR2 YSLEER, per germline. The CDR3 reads CASSQAHRGGNEQFF. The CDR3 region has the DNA TGCGCCAGCAGCCAAGCTCATCGCGGGGGCAATGAGCAGTTCTTC.

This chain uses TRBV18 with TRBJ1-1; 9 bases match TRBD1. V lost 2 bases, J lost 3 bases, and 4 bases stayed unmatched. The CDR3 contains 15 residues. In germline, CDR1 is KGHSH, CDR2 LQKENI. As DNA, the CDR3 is TGTGCCAGCTCACCAAAAGGGGACAGGGACACTGAAGCTTTCTTT. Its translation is CASSPKGDRDTEAFF.

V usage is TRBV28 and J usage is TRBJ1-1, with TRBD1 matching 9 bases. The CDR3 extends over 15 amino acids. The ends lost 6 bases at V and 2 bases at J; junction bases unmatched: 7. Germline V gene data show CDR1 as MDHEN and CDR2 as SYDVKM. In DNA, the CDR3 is TGTGCCAGCAGAGAGGGGGACAGGGACAACACTGAAGCTTTCTTT. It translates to CASREGDRDNTEAFF.

This CDR3 reads CASSEDRTGRRTHF. As DNA, the CDR3 is TGTGCCAGCAGTGAAGATAGGACAGGCCGGAGAACCCATTTT. The gene calls are TRBV2 and TRBJ1-5; 7 bases line up with TRBD1. Germline trimming cut 1 base from V and 16 bases from J; bases unmatched to any gene: 13. The CDR3 sequence is 14 residues long. CDR1 SNHLY and CDR2 FYNNEI come from the germline V gene.

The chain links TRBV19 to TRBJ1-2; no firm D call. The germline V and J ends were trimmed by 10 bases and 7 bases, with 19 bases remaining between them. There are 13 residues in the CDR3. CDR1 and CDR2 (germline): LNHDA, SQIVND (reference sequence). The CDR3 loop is CATTGAQRSGYTF. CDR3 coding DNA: TGTGCCACCACCGGAGCCCAGAGGAGTGGCTACACCTTC.

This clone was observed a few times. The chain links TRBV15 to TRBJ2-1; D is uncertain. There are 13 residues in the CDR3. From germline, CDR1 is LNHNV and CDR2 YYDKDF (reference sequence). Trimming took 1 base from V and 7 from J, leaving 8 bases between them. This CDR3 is CATSRGVSNEQFF. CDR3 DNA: TGTGCCACCAGCAGAGGTGTCAGTAATGAGCAGTTCTTC.

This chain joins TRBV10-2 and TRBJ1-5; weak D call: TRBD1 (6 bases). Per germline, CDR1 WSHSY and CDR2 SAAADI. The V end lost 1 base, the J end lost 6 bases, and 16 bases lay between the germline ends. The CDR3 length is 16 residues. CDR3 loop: CASSELGGGGSQPQHF. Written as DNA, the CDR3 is TGCGCCAGCAGTGAGTTGGGGGGCGGCGGGAGTCAGCCCCAGCATTTT.